Following are 8 T cell receptor beta chains from one sample sequenced in a study of cytomegalovirus exposure and HLA in healthy donors. Primers included in the PCR were 60 Vbeta and 13 Jbeta primers. Method: immunoSEQ multiplex PCR; TCRdb's copy keeps in-frame clones and lacks some. This table has approximately 170,000 clones, over 65% appearing once. Specimen: PBMCs. These receptors originate from a woman aged 35 to 49 in good health and CMV-seropositive.

This chain joins TRBV4-2 and TRBJ2-6; a possible D gene is TRBD1 (6 bases). The germline V gene has CDR1 LGHNA and CDR2 YNFKEQ. The CDR3 extends over 19 amino acids. The V gene lost 5 bases and the J gene lost 3 bases, with 23 bases spanning the gap. CDR3 nucleotides: TGTGCCAGCAGCGCAAACTCAGGGGTAGGGGCCTTTGGGGCCAACGTCCTGACTTTC. Translating gives CASSANSGVGAFGANVLTF.

V is TRBV6-4 and J is TRBJ1-2; weak D call: TRBD1 (6 bases). CDR1 is MRHNA, CDR2 SNTAGT, per germline. Trimming stripped 6 bases from V and 3 bases from J, with 17 bases between. The CDR3 contains 15 residues. This chain's CDR3 is CASRKGGAQDYGYTF. The DNA of the CDR3 is TGTGCCAGCAGGAAGGGGGGGGCGCAGGACTATGGCTACACCTTC.

V is TRBV6-5 and J is TRBJ2-5; D may be TRBD1 (6 bases). V was clipped by 0 bases and J by 2 bases, with 10 bases between them. Germline V CDR1 and CDR2: MNHEY, SVGAGI. The CDR3 loop spans 15 amino acids. CDR3 region: CASSYSRGEQETQYF. The CDR3 DNA reads TGTGCCAGCAGTTACTCCAGGGGCGAACAAGAGACCCAGTACTTC.

This clone turned up a few times. The rearrangement joins TRBV6-5 to TRBJ2-2, with D perhaps TRBD1 (6 bases). CDR3 length equals 16 residues. Germline loops: CDR1 MNHEY, CDR2 SVGAGI. V gave up 4 bases and J gave up 9 bases, with 21 bases separating them. CDR3 loop: CASSSSSRTGNRELFF. The CDR3 DNA reads as TGTGCCAGCAGTTCCTCCTCAAGAACAGGGAACCGGGAGCTGTTTTTT.

This clone was seen a handful of times. This chain links TRBV29-1 with TRBJ2-7; TRBD2 might be the D (5 bases). This CDR3 is 12 amino acids long. Between the trimmed V and J ends, which lost 1 base and 6 bases, there was a span of 10 bases. Germline V lookup: CDR1 SQVTM, CDR2 ANQGSEA. In DNA form, the CDR3 reads TGCAGCGTTGAAGGCGGGTTCGGCGAGCAGTACTTC. This gives the protein CSVEGGFGEQYF.

The chain carries TRBV19 and TRBJ1-2, with D tentatively TRBD1 (5 bases). The CDR3 sequence is 16 residues long. V dropped 3 bases and J dropped 0 bases, with 14 bases sitting between them. Germline lookup yields CDR1 LNHDA and CDR2 SQIVND (reference sequence). CDR3 sequence: CASSIYRGETNYGYTF. The CDR3 nucleotides are TGTGCCAGTAGTATTTATCGGGGGGAAACTAACTATGGCTACACCTTC.

The chain couples TRBV7-6 to TRBJ2-3, with D perhaps TRBD2 (6 bases). This CDR3 comprises 15 residues. In germline, CDR1 is SGHVS, CDR2 FNYEAQ. The V gene lost 0 bases and the J gene lost 4 bases, with 11 bases spanning the gap. The CDR3 spells CASSLAAGHSDTQYF. The DNA for the CDR3 is TGTGCCAGCAGCTTAGCGGCGGGGCACTCAGATACGCAGTATTTT.

The chain employs TRBV6-5 and TRBJ2-5; D possibly corresponds to TRBD2 (6 bases). V gave up 8 bases and J gave up 4 bases, with 17 bases separating them. Germline V gene sequence: CDR1 MNHEY, CDR2 SVGAGI. This CDR3 contains 14 residues. The CDR3: CASSRRDDGETQYF. The CDR3 DNA is TGTGCCAGCTCCCGGAGGGACGACGGAGAGACCCAGTACTTC.